This TCR beta chain derives from a study of shared clonotypes between healthy human individuals. Study observations and caveats: When compared with the clonotypes that were shared by all four sorted-subset donors, the non-shared clonotypes turned out to have lower generation probabilities.

A note on this clone: The antigen is undetermined.

Original analysis: Sequence data from immunoSEQ were junction-only and lacked quality scores; consequently, filtering differed. TCRdb keeps only in-frame clones here, not all; method: immunoSEQ multiplex PCR. The V and J calls and clone size are taken from that table; D and trimming were inferred from the DNA. The sample lists about 730,000 clones, 55% to 80% seen once, with over 1.5% in the top ten. The TCR originated in a woman aged 30 to 39 in good health. Sequenced: memory CD4+ T cells sorted from blood. Subset meaning: CD45RA-negative fraction.

The CDR3 DNA sequence: TGCGCCAGCAGCTTGGACGGGACAGTCGGTCAGCCCCAGCATTTT. Residues: CASSLDGTVGQPQHF. The chain employs TRBV5-1 and TRBJ1-5; 7 nucleotides align to TRBD1. From germline, CDR1 is SGHRS and CDR2 YFSETQ. Trimming took 0 bases from V and 6 from J; bases not matched to a gene: 6. This CDR3 comprises 15 residues.